The text below deals with one TCR beta chain. Its antigen remains unidentified. No base quality information exists; no much larger clone differs at one position. The record originates from a study of T cell responses to AZD1222 COVID-19 vaccine (dated by TCRdb to the early 2020s). The study in broad terms: TCR sequencing covered 230 or so trial participants: 207 given two doses of AZD1222 and 26 given two doses of MenACWY control vaccine. Trial participants were enrolled by age into 18-55, 56-69 and 70-plus year subgroups, with about 150, 28 and 57 TCR-sequenced participants respectively. Results and caveats for the whole study, not just this receptor: Conclusions about previously exposed vaccinees are limited, since just five or six AZD1222 recipients were seropositive for SARS-CoV-2 at baseline. After two AZD1222 doses, spike-specific TCR breadth and depth were significantly higher than at day 0 and than in MenACWY recipients. Epitopes outside the regions mutated in the B.1.351 and B.1.1.7 variants were reportedly recognized by nearly half of the unique spike-specific TCRs. Most participants were white British and females outnumbered males, and the authors suggested that clonal diversity may have been underestimated. The 56-69-year group was small, and its depth increase did not reach significance, likely because of low power. Because no day 14 peak-response samples were available, repertoires were characterized only after the peak T cell response. The whole spike protein was spanned by vaccine-associated CD4 TCRs, and dominant responses were seen in regions 160-218 and 743-854.

The CDR1 and CDR2 encoded by the germline V gene (reference sequence) are LGHDT and YNNKEL. The CDR3 spans 18 residues, from the cysteine through the phenylalanine. The kept DNA is CDR3 alone, 54 bases in frame from the first base. Relative to germline, V is missing 0 bases and J is missing 4 bases, with 8 bases of the junction outside any gene match. The CDR3 regions of human TCRbeta chains were subjected to immunosequencing. Per the authors' processing: Repertoire TCRs were checked for matches against a reference library of SARS-CoV-2-specific TCRs that had been generated using the MIRA antigen-specificity platform. Breadth was defined as the fraction of unique TCRs that were SARS-CoV-2-associated, and depth was defined as the fraction of total T cells that were SARS-CoV-2-associated. Using the MIRA data, each spike-specific TCR was assigned both to the spike region to which the TCR was reactive and to a CD4 or CD8 class. Log10-transformed breadth and depth values were compared by one-way ANOVA with Sidak's multiple comparisons tests. Held by TCRdb, this immuneACCESS table contains in-frame sequences only and omits some clones. Under half of the omission traces to an unresolved V gene where checked; the cause of the rest is unknown. V, J and clone size are those of that table, while D and trimming were read from the DNA. For this sample the table gives 150,000 to 200,000 clones, of which roughly 94% were detected only once. The ten largest clones take up approximately 5.5% of the sample.

Sample time point, as interpreted from the label and publication: about 28 days (+/-7) after the second vaccine dose. AZD1222 recipients given second doses at about 4 weeks or at about 12 weeks were pooled, since spike-specific TCR depth and breadth were not found to differ between the two schedules. Vaccinee samples came from UK trials COV001 and COV002, including a single-blind randomized controlled phase 2/3 trial of AZD1222 (ChAdOx1 nCoV-19) in healthy adults. For TCRbeta chain sequencing, PBMC samples were collected from trial participants at day 0 and at day 28 after the second dose. The specimen was peripheral blood, collected 28 days after the second AZD1222 dose. This sequence was found in an adult who received the AZD1222 COVID-19 vaccine. The V and J genes are TRBV3-1 (or the pseudogene TRBV3-2) and TRBJ2-3, and 12 junctional nucleotides match TRBD2. The DNA is as follows: TGTGCCAGCAGCCAAGATAGGCCTAGCGGGAGGGGGCCAGATACGCAGTATTTT. Translated, this is CASSQDRPSGRGPDTQYF.